This TCR beta chain was recorded in a study of T cell changes during pregnancy in multiple sclerosis. The germline gives CDR1 MNHEY, CDR2 SVGAGI. V lost 6 bases to trimming and J lost 0 bases; unmatched junction nucleotides: 3. This CDR3 is 14 amino acids long. Produced via immunoSEQ multiplex PCR; TCRdb's table is partial and in-frame only. The table has tens of thousands of clones, 80% to 90% seen once. This clonotype was obtained from a female donor with multiple sclerosis, enrolled in a pregnancy study. The sequencing used CD4+ T cells from peripheral blood mononuclear cells, collected in the first trimester of pregnancy. The V call is TRBV6-5, the J call TRBJ1-2; 8 bases match TRBD1. The CDR3 sequence: CASRMTGANYGYTF. Here the CDR3 DNA reads TGTGCCAGCAGGATGACAGGGGCTAACTATGGCTACACCTTC.